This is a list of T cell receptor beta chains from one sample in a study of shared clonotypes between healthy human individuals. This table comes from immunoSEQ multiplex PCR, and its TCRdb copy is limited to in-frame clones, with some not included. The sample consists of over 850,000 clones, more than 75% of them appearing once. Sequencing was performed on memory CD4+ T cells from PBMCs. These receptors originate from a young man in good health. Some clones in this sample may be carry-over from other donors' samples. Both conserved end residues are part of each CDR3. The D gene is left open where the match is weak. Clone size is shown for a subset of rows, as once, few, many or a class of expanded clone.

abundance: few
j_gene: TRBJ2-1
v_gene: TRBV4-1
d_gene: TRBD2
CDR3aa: CASSPVGTSGWNEQFF
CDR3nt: TGCGCCAGCAGCCCTGTTGGGACTAGCGGGTGGAATGAGCAGTTCTTC

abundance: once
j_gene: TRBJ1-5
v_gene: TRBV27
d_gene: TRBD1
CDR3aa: CASRLGTDNQPQHF
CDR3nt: TGTGCCAGCAGGCTAGGGACAGATAATCAGCCCCAGCATTTT

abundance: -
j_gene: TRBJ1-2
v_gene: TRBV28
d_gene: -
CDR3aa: CASLGSIGYTF
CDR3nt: TGTGCCAGCCTAGGGAGTATTGGCTACACCTTC

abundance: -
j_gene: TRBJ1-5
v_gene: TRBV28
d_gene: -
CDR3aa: CASSLDKYSNQPQHF
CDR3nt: TGTGCCAGCAGTTTGGACAAATATAGCAATCAGCCCCAGCATTTT

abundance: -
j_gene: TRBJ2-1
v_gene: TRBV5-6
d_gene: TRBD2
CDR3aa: CASSPQPIAGGLNEQFF
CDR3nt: TGTGCCAGCAGCCCACAACCAATCGCGGGAGGTCTTAATGAGCAGTTCTTC

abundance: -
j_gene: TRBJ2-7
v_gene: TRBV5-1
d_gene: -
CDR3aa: CASSPDRMGPEQYF
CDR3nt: TGCGCCAGCAGTCCGGACAGAATGGGACCGGAGCAGTACTTC

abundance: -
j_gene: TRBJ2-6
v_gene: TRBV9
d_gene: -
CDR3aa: CASSRGANVLTF
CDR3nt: TGTGCCAGCAGCCGGGGGGCCAACGTCCTGACTTTC

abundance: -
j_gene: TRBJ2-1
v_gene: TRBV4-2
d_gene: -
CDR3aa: CASSQGGPSSYNEQFF
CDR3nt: TGTGCCAGCAGCCAGGGAGGACCCAGCTCCTACAATGAGCAGTTCTTC

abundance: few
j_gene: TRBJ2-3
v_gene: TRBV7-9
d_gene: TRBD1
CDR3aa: CASSYGQGPDTQYF
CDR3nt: TGTGCCAGCAGCTACGGACAGGGTCCAGATACGCAGTATTTT

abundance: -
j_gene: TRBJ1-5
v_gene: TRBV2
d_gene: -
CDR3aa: CASSARLGWAQHF
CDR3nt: TGTGCCAGCAGTGCCCGATTGGGCTGGGCCCAGCATTTT

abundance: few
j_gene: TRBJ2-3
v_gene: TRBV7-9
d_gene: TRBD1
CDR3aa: CASSRKQGSTDTQYF
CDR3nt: TGTGCCAGCAGCCGTAAACAGGGGTCCACAGATACGCAGTATTTT

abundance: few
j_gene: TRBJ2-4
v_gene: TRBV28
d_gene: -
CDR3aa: CASSLKPWGGSLAKNIQYF
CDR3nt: TGTGCCAGCAGTTTAAAGCCCTGGGGGGGCTCCCTAGCCAAAAACATTCAGTACTTC

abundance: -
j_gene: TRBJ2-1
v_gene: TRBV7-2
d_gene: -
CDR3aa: CASSAPGSREQFF
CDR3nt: TGTGCCAGCAGCGCTCCGGGGAGTCGGGAGCAGTTCTTC

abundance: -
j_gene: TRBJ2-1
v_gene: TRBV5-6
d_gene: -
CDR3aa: CASSLLGPGIAPDNEQFF
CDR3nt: TGTGCCAGCAGCTTGTTAGGCCCAGGAATAGCTCCTGACAATGAGCAGTTCTTC

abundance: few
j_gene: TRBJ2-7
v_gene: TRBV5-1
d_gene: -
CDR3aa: CASSWDTGRLSEQYF
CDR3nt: TGCGCCAGCAGCTGGGACACAGGTCGCTTATCCGAGCAGTACTTC

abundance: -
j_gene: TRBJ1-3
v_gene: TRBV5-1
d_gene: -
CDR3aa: CASSPGGSGNTIYF
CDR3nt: TGCGCCAGCAGCCCCGGGGGCTCTGGAAACACCATATATTTT

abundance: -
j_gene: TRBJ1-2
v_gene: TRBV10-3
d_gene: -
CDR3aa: CAIRGGFYGYTF
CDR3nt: TGTGCCATCAGAGGGGGTTTCTATGGCTACACCTTC

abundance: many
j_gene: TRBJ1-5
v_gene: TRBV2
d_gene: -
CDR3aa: CASSEGWEQPQHF
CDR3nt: TGTGCCAGCAGTGAAGGATGGGAGCAGCCCCAGCATTTT

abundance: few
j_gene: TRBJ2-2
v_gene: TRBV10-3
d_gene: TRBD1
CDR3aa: CAIRTGTEHTGELFF
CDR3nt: TGTGCCATCAGAACCGGGACAGAGCACACCGGGGAGCTGTTTTTT

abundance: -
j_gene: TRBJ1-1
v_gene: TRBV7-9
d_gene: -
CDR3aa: CASSFVGDTEAFF
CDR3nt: TGTGCCAGCAGCTTTGTAGGGGACACTGAAGCTTTCTTT

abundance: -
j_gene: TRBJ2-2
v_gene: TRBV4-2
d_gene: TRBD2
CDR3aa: CASSQVPSGGITGELFF
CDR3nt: TGTGCCAGCAGCCAAGTTCCCAGCGGGGGAATCACCGGGGAGCTGTTTTTT

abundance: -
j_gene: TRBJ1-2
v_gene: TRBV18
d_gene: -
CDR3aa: CASSPRTGDNYGYTF
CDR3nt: TGTGCCAGCTCACCACGAACCGGGGATAACTATGGCTACACCTTC

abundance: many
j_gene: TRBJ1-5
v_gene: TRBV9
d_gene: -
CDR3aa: CASSVSSSGNQPQHF
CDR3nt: TGTGCCAGCAGCGTATCCAGTAGCGGTAATCAGCCCCAGCATTTT

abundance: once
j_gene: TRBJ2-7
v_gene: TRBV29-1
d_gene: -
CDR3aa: CSVEMFSGNEQYF
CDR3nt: TGCAGCGTTGAAATGTTTTCAGGGAACGAGCAGTACTTC

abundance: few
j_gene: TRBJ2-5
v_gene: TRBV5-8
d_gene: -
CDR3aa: CASSPPQGQETQYF
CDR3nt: TGTGCCAGCAGTCCCCCACAGGGCCAAGAGACCCAGTACTTC